Listed below are T cell receptor beta chains from one sample, sequenced in a study of cytomegalovirus exposure and HLA in healthy donors. The table came from immunoSEQ multiplex PCR; TCRdb's copy has only in-frame clones and leaves some out. The table lists approximately 110,000 clones, around 86% of them singletons. What was sequenced was PBMCs. The receptors stem from a woman in her 30s in good health and CMV-seronegative. Both conserved end residues are part of each CDR3. Fields, in order: J gene, D gene, V gene, clone size, CDR3 protein, CDR3 DNA. A D gene is named only where the DNA matches it firmly. The size field is filled for only some rows; it gives once, few, many or a size class.

TRBJ1-2 | TRBD1 | TRBV5-8 | - | CASSKDRGNYGYTF | TGTGCCAGCAGCAAGGACAGGGGCAACTATGGCTACACCTTC
TRBJ2-5 | TRBD2 | TRBV7-2 | few | CASSVGGSVDTQYF | TGTGCCAGCAGCGTGGGAGGGTCGGTCGATACCCAGTACTTC
TRBJ2-7 | - | TRBV4-2 | - | CASSQGDSTYEQYF | TGTGCCAGCAGCCAAGGCGACTCTACCTACGAGCAGTACTTC
TRBJ1-5 | - | TRBV29-1 | once | CSVGDRSQPQHF | TGCAGCGTAGGGGATAGGTCTCAGCCCCAGCATTTT
TRBJ2-5 | TRBD2 | TRBV19 | - | CASSGLAGGPGKTQYF | TGTGCCAGTAGTGGGCTAGCGGGAGGGCCGGGAAAGACCCAGTACTTC
TRBJ2-7 | - | TRBV29-1 | - | CSVRGGLLGAYEQYF | TGCAGCGTGAGGGGGGGACTCCTCGGGGCCTACGAGCAGTACTTC
TRBJ2-7 | TRBD2 | TRBV7-6 | - | CASSPGLAGETPTYEQYF | TGTGCCAGCAGCCCGGGACTAGCGGGAGAGACCCCTACCTACGAGCAGTACTTC
TRBJ1-1 | - | TRBV5-1 | - | CASSLLGAADTEAFF | TGCGCCAGCAGCTTGTTGGGGGCCGCGGACACTGAAGCTTTCTTT
TRBJ1-2 | TRBD1 | TRBV6-1 | - | CASIRQGVDGYTF | TGTGCCAGCATCAGACAGGGGGTCGATGGCTACACCTTC
TRBJ2-7 | - | TRBV29-1 | - | CSASRDPNHYEQYF | TGCAGCGCCAGCCGGGATCCTAACCACTACGAGCAGTACTTC
TRBJ1-1 | - | TRBV5-3 | - | CARSLSPGPRGTEAFF | TGTGCCAGAAGCTTGTCTCCTGGCCCACGGGGCACTGAAGCTTTCTTT
TRBJ1-1 | TRBD1 | TRBV11-3 | - | CASKGQMNTEAFF | TGTGCCAGCAAGGGACAGATGAACACTGAAGCTTTCTTT
TRBJ2-1 | TRBD2 | TRBV6-5 | once | CASSYSDSGSRGKQFF | TGTGCCAGCAGTTACTCGGATAGCGGGAGTAGGGGTAAGCAGTTCTTC
TRBJ2-1 | TRBD2 | TRBV5-1 | once | CASSDGTSGFNEQFF | TGCGCCAGCAGCGATGGGACTAGCGGGTTCAATGAGCAGTTCTTC
TRBJ2-1 | TRBD2 | TRBV23-1 | - | CATPQSGGLDNEQFF | TGCGCCACCCCTCAGAGCGGGGGCCTTGACAATGAGCAGTTCTTC
TRBJ2-3 | TRBD1 | TRBV7-8 | - | CASSSGGRQGASDTQYF | TGTGCCAGCAGCTCGGGGGGGAGACAGGGGGCTTCAGATACGCAGTATTTT
TRBJ2-1 | TRBD2 | TRBV6-4 | few | CASSDSSGSYNEQFF | TGTGCCAGCAGTGACTCGAGCGGGAGCTACAATGAGCAGTTCTTC
TRBJ2-7 | - | TRBV10-3 | few | CAISEQGISGTYEQYF | TGTGCCATCAGTGAACAAGGGATTAGCGGAACATACGAGCAGTACTTC
TRBJ2-2 | TRBD2 | TRBV2 | - | CASSEVGVIVAGAGFTGELFF | TGTGCCAGCAGTGAGGTGGGGGTGATTGTAGCGGGGGCCGGGTTCACCGGGGAGCTGTTTTTT
TRBJ2-7 | TRBD2 | TRBV6-5 | - | CASSFLTSGSSEQYF | TGTGCCAGCAGTTTCCTGACTAGCGGGAGCTCCGAGCAGTACTTC
TRBJ2-5 | - | TRBV7-9 | - | CASTQTGIQETQYF | TGTGCCAGCACCCAAACAGGGATTCAAGAGACCCAGTACTTC
TRBJ1-1 | - | TRBV7-9 | - | CASSLGAFF | TGTGCCAGCAGCCTCGGGGCTTTCTTT
TRBJ2-1 | TRBD2 | TRBV7-2 | - | CASSLGSGSYNEQFF | TGTGCCAGCAGCTTGGGTAGCGGGAGCTACAATGAGCAGTTCTTC
TRBJ2-3 | - | TRBV27 | - | CASSQGFTDTQYF | TGTGCCAGCAGTCAGGGTTTCACAGATACGCAGTATTTT
TRBJ2-5 | TRBD2 | TRBV5-4 | - | CASGGLAVQETQYF | TGTGCCAGCGGGGGACTAGCGGTCCAAGAGACCCAGTACTTC
TRBJ2-7 | - | TRBV19 | once | CASKLGGDSYEQYF | TGTGCCAGTAAACTGGGCGGGGACTCCTACGAGCAGTACTTC
TRBJ2-7 | - | TRBV2 | - | CASTGVVWEQYF | TGTGCCAGCACAGGGGTGGTGTGGGAGCAGTACTTC